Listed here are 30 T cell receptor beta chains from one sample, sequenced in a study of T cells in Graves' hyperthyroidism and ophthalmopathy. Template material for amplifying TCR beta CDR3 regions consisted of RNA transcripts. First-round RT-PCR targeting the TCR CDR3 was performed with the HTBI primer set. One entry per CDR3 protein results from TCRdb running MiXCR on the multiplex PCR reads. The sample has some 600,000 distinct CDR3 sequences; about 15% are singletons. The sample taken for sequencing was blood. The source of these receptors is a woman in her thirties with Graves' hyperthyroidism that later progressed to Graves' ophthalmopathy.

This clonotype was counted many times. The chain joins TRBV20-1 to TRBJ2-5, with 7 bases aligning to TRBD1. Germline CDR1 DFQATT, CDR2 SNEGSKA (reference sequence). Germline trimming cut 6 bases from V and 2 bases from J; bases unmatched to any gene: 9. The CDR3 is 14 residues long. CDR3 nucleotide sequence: TGCAGTGCCTTCGGGGACAGTCAGCAAGAGACCCAGTACTTC. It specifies CSAFGDSQQETQYF.

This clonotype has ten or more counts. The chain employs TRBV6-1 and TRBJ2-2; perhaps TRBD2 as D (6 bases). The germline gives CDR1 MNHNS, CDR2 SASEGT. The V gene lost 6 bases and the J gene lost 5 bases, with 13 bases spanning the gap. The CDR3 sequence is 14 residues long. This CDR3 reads CASSFGSPTGELFF. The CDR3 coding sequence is TGTGCCAGCAGCTTCGGGAGTCCTACCGGGGAGCTGTTTTTT.

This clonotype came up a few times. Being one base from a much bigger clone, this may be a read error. The CDR3 here is CASSIVGARSNQPQHF. In DNA, the CDR3 is TGTGCCAGTAGTATAGTCGGGGCTCGGAGCAATCAGCCCCAGCATTTT. The rearrangement joins TRBV19 to TRBJ1-5; D perhaps matches TRBD1 (5 bases). The CDR3 spans 16 residues. V was trimmed by 1 base and J by 1 base, leaving 11 bases between them. Germline CDR1 and CDR2: LNHDA and SQIVND (reference sequence).

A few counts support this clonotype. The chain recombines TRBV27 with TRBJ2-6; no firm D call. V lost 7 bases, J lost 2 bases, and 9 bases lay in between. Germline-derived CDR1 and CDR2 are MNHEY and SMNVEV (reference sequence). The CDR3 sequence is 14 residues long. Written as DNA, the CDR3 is TGTGCCAGCACCTTAACACCTGGGGCCAACGTCCTGACTTTC. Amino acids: CASTLTPGANVLTF. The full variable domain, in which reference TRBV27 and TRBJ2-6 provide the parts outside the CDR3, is EAQVTQNPRYLITVTGKKLTVTCSQNMNHEYMSWYRQDPGLGLRQIYYSMNVEVTDKGDVPEGYKVSRKEKRNFPLILESPSPNQTSLYFCASTLTPGANVLTFGAGSRLTVL.

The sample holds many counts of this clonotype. CDR3 protein: CATSKDFLSSYEQYF. As DNA, the CDR3 is TGTGCCACCAGCAAGGACTTCCTGAGCTCCTACGAGCAGTACTTC. V usage is TRBV15 and J usage is TRBJ2-7, with a weak D call TRBD2 (5 bases). Trimming shortened V by 4 bases and J by 0 bases, and 13 bases separated the two germline ends. The CDR3 runs 15 residues. The V gene's germline CDR1 is LNHNV and CDR2 YYDKDF (reference sequence).

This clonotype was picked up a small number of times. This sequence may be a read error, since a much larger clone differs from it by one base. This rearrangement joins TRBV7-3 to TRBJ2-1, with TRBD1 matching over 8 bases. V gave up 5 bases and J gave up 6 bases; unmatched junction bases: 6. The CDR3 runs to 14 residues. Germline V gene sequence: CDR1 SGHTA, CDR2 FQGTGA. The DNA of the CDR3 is TGTGCCAGCAGCCTCGGACAGGGAAGCAATGAGCAGTTCTTC. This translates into CASSLGQGSNEQFF.

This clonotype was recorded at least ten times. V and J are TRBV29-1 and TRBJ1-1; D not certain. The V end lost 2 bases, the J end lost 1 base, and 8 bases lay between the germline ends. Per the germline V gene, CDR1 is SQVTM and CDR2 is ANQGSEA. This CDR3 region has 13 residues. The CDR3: CSVEIGSNTEAFF. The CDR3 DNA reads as TGCAGCGTTGAAATCGGCTCGAACACTGAAGCTTTCTTT.

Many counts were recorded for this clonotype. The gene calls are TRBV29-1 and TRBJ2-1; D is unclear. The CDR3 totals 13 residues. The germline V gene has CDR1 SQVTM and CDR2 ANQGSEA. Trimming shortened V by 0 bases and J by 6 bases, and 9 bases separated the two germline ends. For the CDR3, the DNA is TGCAGCGTTGAAGAAGTAGGGTTCAATGAGCAGTTCTTC. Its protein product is CSVEEVGFNEQFF.

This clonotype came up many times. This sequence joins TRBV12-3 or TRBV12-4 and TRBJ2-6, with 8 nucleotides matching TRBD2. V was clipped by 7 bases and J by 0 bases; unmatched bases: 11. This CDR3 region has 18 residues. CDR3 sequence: CASKPAGVAFSGANVLTF. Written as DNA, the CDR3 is TGTGCCAGCAAACCAGCGGGAGTCGCGTTCTCTGGGGCCAACGTCCTGACTTTC.

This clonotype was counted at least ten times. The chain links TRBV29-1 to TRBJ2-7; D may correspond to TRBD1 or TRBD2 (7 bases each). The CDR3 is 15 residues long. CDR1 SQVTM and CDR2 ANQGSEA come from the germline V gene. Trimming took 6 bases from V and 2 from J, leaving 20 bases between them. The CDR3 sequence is CSVLGGGSDTYEQYF. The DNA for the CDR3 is TGCAGCGTCCTAGGGGGCGGGAGCGACACCTACGAGCAGTACTTC.

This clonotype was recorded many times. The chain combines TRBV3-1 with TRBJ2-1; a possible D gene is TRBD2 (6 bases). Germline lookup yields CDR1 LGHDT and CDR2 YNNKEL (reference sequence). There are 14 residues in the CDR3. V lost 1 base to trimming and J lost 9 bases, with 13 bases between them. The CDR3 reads CASSQGPGDFEQFF. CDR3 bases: TGTGCCAGCAGCCAAGGCCCCGGGGACTTTGAGCAGTTCTTC.

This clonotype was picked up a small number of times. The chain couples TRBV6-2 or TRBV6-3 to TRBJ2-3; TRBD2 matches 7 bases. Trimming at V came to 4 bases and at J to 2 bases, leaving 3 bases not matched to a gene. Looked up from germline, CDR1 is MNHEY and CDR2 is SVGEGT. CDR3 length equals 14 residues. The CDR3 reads CASSSREPTDTQYF. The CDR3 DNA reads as TGTGCCAGCAGTTCGCGGGAGCCCACAGATACGCAGTATTTT.

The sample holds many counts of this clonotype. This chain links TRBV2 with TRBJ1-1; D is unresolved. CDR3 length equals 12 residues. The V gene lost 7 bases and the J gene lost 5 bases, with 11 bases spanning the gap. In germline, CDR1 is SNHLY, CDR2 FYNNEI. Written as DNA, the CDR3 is TGTGCCAGCAAGGGAGAGTGGACTGAAGCTTTCTTT. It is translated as CASKGEWTEAFF.

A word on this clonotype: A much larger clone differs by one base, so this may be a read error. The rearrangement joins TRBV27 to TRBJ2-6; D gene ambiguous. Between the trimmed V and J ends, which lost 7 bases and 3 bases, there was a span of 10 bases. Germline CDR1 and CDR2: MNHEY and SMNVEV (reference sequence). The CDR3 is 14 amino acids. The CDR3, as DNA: TGTGCCAGCATGGGGTCAGATGGGGCCAACGTCCTGACTTTC. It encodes CASMGSDGANVLTF.

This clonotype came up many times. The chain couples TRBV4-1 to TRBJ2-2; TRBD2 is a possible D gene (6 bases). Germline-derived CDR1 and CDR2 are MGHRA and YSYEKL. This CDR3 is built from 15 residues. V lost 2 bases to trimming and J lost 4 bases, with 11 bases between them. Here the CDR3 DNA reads TGCGCCAGCAGCCAATACGGGAGCGGCACCGGGGAGCTGTTTTTT. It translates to CASSQYGSGTGELFF.

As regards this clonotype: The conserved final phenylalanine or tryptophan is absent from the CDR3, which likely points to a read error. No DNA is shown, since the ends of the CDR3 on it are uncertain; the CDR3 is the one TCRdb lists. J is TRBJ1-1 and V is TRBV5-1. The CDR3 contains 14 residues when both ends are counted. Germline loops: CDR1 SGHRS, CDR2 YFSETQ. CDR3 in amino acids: CASSFRDMNTEAYL.

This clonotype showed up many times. The CDR3 here is CSARGGGGEGGSNQPQHF. Here the CDR3 DNA reads TGCAGTGCTAGAGGGGGGGGAGGGGAAGGGGGTAGCAATCAGCCCCAGCATTTT. This chain links TRBV20-1 with TRBJ1-5; a possible D gene is TRBD1 (6 bases). Between the trimmed V and J ends, which lost 1 base and 0 bases, there was a span of 19 bases. Germline V lookup: CDR1 DFQATT, CDR2 SNEGSKA (reference sequence). The CDR3 consists of 18 residues.

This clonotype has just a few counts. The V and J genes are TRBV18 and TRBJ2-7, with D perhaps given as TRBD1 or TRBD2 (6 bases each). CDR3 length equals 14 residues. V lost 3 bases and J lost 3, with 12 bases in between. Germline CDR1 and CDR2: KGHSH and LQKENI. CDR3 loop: CASSPAGHNYEQYF. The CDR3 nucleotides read TGTGCCAGCTCACCGGCGGGACACAACTACGAGCAGTACTTC.

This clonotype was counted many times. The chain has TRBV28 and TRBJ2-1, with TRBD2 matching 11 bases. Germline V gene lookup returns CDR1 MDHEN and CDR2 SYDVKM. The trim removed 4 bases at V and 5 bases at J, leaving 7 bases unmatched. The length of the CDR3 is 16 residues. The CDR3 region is CASSSPVAGGDNEQFF. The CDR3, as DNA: TGTGCCAGCAGTTCCCCAGTAGCGGGAGGGGACAATGAGCAGTTCTTC.

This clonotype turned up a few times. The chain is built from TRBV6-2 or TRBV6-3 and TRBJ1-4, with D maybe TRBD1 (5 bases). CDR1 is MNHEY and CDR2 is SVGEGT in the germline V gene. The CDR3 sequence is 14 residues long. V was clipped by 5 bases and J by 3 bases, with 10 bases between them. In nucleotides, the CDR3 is TGTGCCAGCAGTCGGGACGGTTCTAATGAAAAACTGTTTTTT. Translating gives CASSRDGSNEKLFF.

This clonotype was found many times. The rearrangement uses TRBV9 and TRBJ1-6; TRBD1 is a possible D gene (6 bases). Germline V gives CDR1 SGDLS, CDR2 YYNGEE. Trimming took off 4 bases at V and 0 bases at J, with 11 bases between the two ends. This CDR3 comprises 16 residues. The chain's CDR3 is CASSSDSSSYNSPLHF. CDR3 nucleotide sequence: TGTGCCAGCAGCTCGGACAGCAGCTCCTATAATTCACCCCTCCACTTT.

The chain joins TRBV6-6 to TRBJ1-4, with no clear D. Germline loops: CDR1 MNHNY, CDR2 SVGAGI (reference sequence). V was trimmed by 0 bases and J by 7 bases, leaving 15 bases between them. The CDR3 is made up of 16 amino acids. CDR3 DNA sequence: TGTGCCAGCAGTTACTCATTCGGCCATGGAAGTGAAAAACTGTTTTTT. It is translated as CASSYSFGHGSEKLFF.

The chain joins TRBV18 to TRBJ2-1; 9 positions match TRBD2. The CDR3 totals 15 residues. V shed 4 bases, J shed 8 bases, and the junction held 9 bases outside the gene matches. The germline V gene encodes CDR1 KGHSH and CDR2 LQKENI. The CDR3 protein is CASSRVAGAFDEQFF. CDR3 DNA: TGTGCCAGCTCACGCGTAGCGGGAGCGTTTGATGAGCAGTTCTTC.

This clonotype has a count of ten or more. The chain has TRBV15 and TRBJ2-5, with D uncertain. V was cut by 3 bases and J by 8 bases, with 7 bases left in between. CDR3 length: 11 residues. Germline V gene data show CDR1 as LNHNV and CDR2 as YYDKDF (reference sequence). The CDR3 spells CATSSEVTQYF. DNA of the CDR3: TGTGCCACCAGCAGCGAAGTTACCCAGTACTTC.

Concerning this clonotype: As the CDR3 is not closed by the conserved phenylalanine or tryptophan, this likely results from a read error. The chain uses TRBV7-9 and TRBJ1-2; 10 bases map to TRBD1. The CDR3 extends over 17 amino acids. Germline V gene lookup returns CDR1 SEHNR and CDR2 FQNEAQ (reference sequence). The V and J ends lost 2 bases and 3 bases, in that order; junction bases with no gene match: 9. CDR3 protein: CASSLRVTGGADYGYTL. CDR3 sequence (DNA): TGTGCCAGCAGCTTAAGGGTGACAGGGGGCGCGGACTATGGCTACACCTTA.

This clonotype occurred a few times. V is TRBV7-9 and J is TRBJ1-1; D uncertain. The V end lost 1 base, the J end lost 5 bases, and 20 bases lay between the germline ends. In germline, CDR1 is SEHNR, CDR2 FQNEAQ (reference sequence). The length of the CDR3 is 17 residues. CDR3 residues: CASSLVRGPGSDTEAFF. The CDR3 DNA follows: TGTGCCAGCAGCTTAGTTCGAGGACCCGGGAGTGATACTGAAGCTTTCTTT.

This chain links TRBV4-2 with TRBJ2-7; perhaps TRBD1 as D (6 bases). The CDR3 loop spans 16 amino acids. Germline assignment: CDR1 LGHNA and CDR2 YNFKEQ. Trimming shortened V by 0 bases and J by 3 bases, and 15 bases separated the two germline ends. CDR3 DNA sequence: TGTGCCAGCAGCCAAGAGCTCACAGGGTTAAGCTACGAGCAGTACTTC. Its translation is CASSQELTGLSYEQYF.

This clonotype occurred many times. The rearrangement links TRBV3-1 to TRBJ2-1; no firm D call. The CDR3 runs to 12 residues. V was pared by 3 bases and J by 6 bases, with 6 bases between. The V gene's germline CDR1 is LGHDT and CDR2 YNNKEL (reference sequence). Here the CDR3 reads CASSQISNEQFF. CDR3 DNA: TGTGCCAGCAGCCAGATAAGCAATGAGCAGTTCTTC.

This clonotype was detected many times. CDR3 coding DNA: TGTGCCAGCAGTTTTACAGAAAACACCATATATTTT. Translation gives CASSFTENTIYF. The V and J genes are TRBV12-3 or TRBV12-4 and TRBJ1-3; D uncertain. CDR3 length: 12 amino acids. The V gene lost 3 bases and the J gene lost 6 bases, with 6 bases spanning the gap.

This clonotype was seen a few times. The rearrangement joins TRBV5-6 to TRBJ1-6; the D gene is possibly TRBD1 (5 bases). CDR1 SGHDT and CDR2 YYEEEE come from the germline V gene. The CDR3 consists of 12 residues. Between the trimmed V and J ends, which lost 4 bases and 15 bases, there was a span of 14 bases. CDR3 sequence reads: CASSEGTLNLHF. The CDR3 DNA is TGTGCCAGCAGCGAGGGGACTCTGAACCTCCACTTT.